A single sample gave rise to the 24 T cell receptor beta chains below, sequenced in a study of pediatric ulcerative colitis. The rectum was sampled with one to two pinch biopsies at colonoscopy. TCRdb keeps only in-frame clones here, not all; method: immunoSEQ multiplex PCR. The sample records around 16,000 clones, around 80% being singletons. The material sequenced was gut tissue. These receptors originate from a boy between 10 and 17 years old who was a control in a study of pediatric ulcerative colitis.

The chain carries TRBV4-1 and TRBJ1-1, with D perhaps matching TRBD1 (5 bases). Deletions cut 0 bases from V and 4 bases from J, with 12 bases between. The CDR3 length is 15 residues. The germline V gene encodes CDR1 MGHRA and CDR2 YSYEKL. This CDR3 reads CASSQDGSGITEAFF. The CDR3 DNA reads as TGCGCCAGCAGCCAAGATGGATCAGGGATCACTGAAGCTTTCTTT.

CDR3 DNA: TGTGCCAGCAGCCCTTGGGGTAATCCTAGCACAGATACGCAGTATTTT. Translating gives CASSPWGNPSTDTQYF. J is TRBJ2-3 and V is TRBV11-2; D ambiguous. The CDR3 has 16 amino acids. The V and J ends lost 5 bases and 0 bases respectively, with 15 bases between them. Germline CDR1 and CDR2: SGHAT and FQNNGV.

This clone was seen only a few times. V is TRBV18 and J is TRBJ2-7; D may be TRBD2 (6 bases). The CDR3 is 15 amino acids. CDR1 is KGHSH and CDR2 is LQKENI in the germline V gene. The V end was cut by 2 bases, the J end by 1 base, with 12 bases between. The CDR3 loop is CASSPLTGASYEQYF. The CDR3 nucleotides are TGTGCCAGCTCACCATTGACGGGAGCGTCCTACGAGCAGTACTTC.

The chain is built from TRBV19 and TRBJ2-1, with D perhaps TRBD2 (6 bases). This CDR3 comprises 10 residues. The germline V and J ends were trimmed by 5 bases and 15 bases, with 11 bases remaining between them. Germline CDR1 and CDR2: LNHDA and SQIVND (reference sequence). The CDR3 loop reads CASSREYTFF. As DNA, the CDR3 is TGTGCCAGTAGTCGGGAGTACACGTTCTTC.

This clone was detected a few times. The rearrangement links TRBV6-1 to TRBJ1-2; D gene ambiguous. The germline V gene encodes CDR1 MNHNS and CDR2 SASEGT. The CDR3 has 13 amino acids. The V gene lost 0 bases and the J gene lost 6 bases, with 8 bases spanning the gap. The CDR3 is CASSEALENGYTF. In DNA, the CDR3 is TGTGCCAGCAGTGAAGCCCTAGAGAATGGCTACACCTTC.

The chain uses TRBV28 and TRBJ1-2; TRBD1 agrees at 9 bases. The CDR3 contains 15 residues. The germline V gene has CDR1 MDHEN and CDR2 SYDVKM. J was trimmed by 2 bases and V by 4 bases; bases with no gene match: 5. For the CDR3, the DNA is TGTGCCAGCAGTTCCACCGGGACAGGGAACTATGGCTACACCTTC. It yields the protein CASSSTGTGNYGYTF.

This clone was seen a single time. The chain couples TRBV15 to TRBJ1-2; D is unresolved. In germline, CDR1 is LNHNV, CDR2 YYDKDF (reference sequence). Trimming shortened V by 0 bases and J by 10 bases, and 15 bases separated the two germline ends. The CDR3 is 14 residues long. The CDR3 region is CATSRDKVSASYTF. The CDR3 DNA reads TGTGCCACCAGCAGAGATAAGGTTTCCGCGTCCTACACCTTC.

The chain uses TRBV5-6 and TRBJ2-1; the match to TRBD1 covers 12 bases. The CDR3 has 16 amino acids. Germline assignment: CDR1 SGHDT and CDR2 YYEEEE. V gave up 3 bases and J gave up 3 bases; unmatched junction bases: 4. The CDR3 protein is CASSSGTGGFYNEQFF. CDR3 sequence (DNA): TGTGCCAGCAGCTCCGGGACAGGGGGCTTCTACAATGAGCAGTTCTTC.

The chain has TRBV11-2 and TRBJ2-3, with D possibly TRBD2 on 6 matching bases. V lost 3 bases to trimming and J lost 5 bases, with 15 bases between them. Germline CDR1 SGHAT, CDR2 FQNNGV. The CDR3 sequence is 15 residues long. The CDR3 region has the DNA TGTGCCAGCAGCTTCCGAGGGAGGCGAATAGATACGCAGTATTTT. Translated, it gives CASSFRGRRIDTQYF.

The chain recombines TRBV27 with TRBJ2-3; 7 positions agree with TRBD1. Germline V gene sequence: CDR1 MNHEY, CDR2 SMNVEV (reference sequence). This CDR3 is 15 amino acids long. With V trimmed by 9 bases and J by 4 bases, 13 bases remained unmatched. For the CDR3, the DNA is TGTGCCAGTAAAGCAAGGGGGCAGGGATCAGATACGCAGTATTTT. It is translated as CASKARGQGSDTQYF.

This sequence joins TRBV9 and TRBJ2-3; TRBD2 matches at 7 bases. The CDR3 length is 17 residues. CDR1 SGDLS and CDR2 YYNGEE come from the germline V gene. With 4 bases clipped from V and 6 bases from J, the junction kept 17 bases outside the gene matches. In DNA form, the CDR3 reads TGTGCCAGCAGCCGATCCGGACCTACGAGGGGAGGGGATACGCAGTATTTT. It translates to CASSRSGPTRGGDTQYF.

Note on this clone: The same CDR3 also results from other DNA sequences found in this sample. The chain recombines TRBV2 with TRBJ1-3, with D hard to call. CDR3 length: 12 amino acids. Germline assignment: CDR1 SNHLY and CDR2 FYNNEI. Trimming left V 3 bases short and J 1 base short, with 1 base between. The CDR3 DNA reads as TGTGCCAGCAGTGAGTCTGGAAACACCATATATTTT. Translated: CASSESGNTIYF.

A remark on this clone: Other nucleotide sequences from this sample produce the same CDR3. This rearrangement joins TRBV11-3 to TRBJ2-3; no clear D gene. Trimming removed 3 bases from V and 3 bases from J, with 10 bases in between. The CDR3 runs 14 residues. Germline values: CDR1 SGHNT, CDR2 YENEEA. This CDR3 reads CASSLGRSTDTQYF. CDR3 DNA: TGTGCCAGCAGCTTGGGCCGCTCTACAGATACGCAGTATTTT.

The gene calls are TRBV4-2 and TRBJ2-1, with 7 bases identical to TRBD1. V dropped 0 bases and J dropped 13; count of bases not matched to a gene: 6. This CDR3 is built from 13 residues. Germline V gene sequence: CDR1 LGHNA, CDR2 YNFKEQ. The CDR3 here is CASSQETDRFQFF. DNA of the CDR3: TGTGCCAGCAGCCAAGAAACGGACAGGTTCCAGTTCTTC.

The chain links TRBV5-1 to TRBJ1-5; D might be TRBD1 (6 bases). The CDR3 consists of 14 residues. Germline V gene sequence: CDR1 SGHRS, CDR2 YFSETQ. With 4 bases removed from V and 6 bases from J, the gap between germline ends came to 14 bases. In DNA, the CDR3 is TGCGCCAGCAGCCTAGGGGGGGCAGGTCAGCCCCAGCATTTT. It yields the protein CASSLGGAGQPQHF.

V usage is TRBV6-6 and J usage is TRBJ1-4; D may be TRBD1 (5 bases). The V gene's germline CDR1 is MNHNY and CDR2 SVGAGI (reference sequence). The V end was cut by 6 bases, the J end by 2 bases, with 7 bases between. This CDR3 contains 13 residues. The CDR3 loop reads CASRTDTNEKLFF. CDR3 DNA sequence: TGTGCCAGCAGGACAGACACTAATGAAAAACTGTTTTTT.

The V call is TRBV2, the J call TRBJ2-2, with 11 bases identical to TRBD2. The CDR3 length is 15 residues. J lost 4 bases, V lost 6 bases, and 4 bases had no gene match. Germline values: CDR1 SNHLY, CDR2 FYNNEI. The CDR3 nucleotides are TGTGCCAGCAGCCCCGGGACTAGCGGCACCGGGGAGCTGTTTTTT. Its protein is CASSPGTSGTGELFF.

V usage is TRBV9 and J usage is TRBJ1-4; D gene unclear. Germline loops: CDR1 SGDLS, CDR2 YYNGEE. V dropped 0 bases and J dropped 7 bases, with 16 bases sitting between them. The CDR3 sequence is 16 residues long. CDR3 in amino acids: CASSVGDREEGEKLFF. In nucleotides, the CDR3 is TGTGCCAGCAGCGTAGGAGACCGCGAGGAGGGTGAAAAACTGTTTTTT.

The CDR3 DNA follows: TGTGCCAGCAGCCGGGACAGTTATAATGAAAAACTGTTTTTT. Amino acid sequence: CASSRDSYNEKLFF. The chain joins TRBV7-2 to TRBJ1-4; 7 bases align to TRBD1. Trimming took 5 bases from V and 4 from J; bases not matched to a gene: 4. CDR3 length: 14 amino acids. The germline CDR1 and CDR2 sequences are SGHTA and FQGNSA. The variable domain in full, with the rest retrieved from reference TRBV7-2 and TRBJ1-4, is GAGVSQSPSNKVTEKGKDVELRCDPISGHTALYWYRQSLGQGLEFLIYFQGNSAPDKSGLPSDRFSAERTGGSVSTLTIQRTQQEDSAVYLCASSRDSYNEKLFFGSGTQLSVL.

In this sample, this clone turned up a few times. The gene calls are TRBV5-1 and TRBJ2-7; possible D gene TRBD1, 6 bases. V was shortened by 2 bases and J by 1 base, with 10 bases between the two germline ends. The length of the CDR3 is 14 residues. Germline CDR1 reads SGHRS; CDR2 reads YFSETQ. For the CDR3, the DNA is TGCGCCAGCAGCTTTCTACAGGGTTCCTACGAGCAGTACTTC. It specifies CASSFLQGSYEQYF.

This sequence joins TRBV6-1 and TRBJ2-1; weak D call: TRBD1 (6 bases). Trimming took off 6 bases at V and 1 base at J, with 16 bases between the two ends. This CDR3 has 16 residues. The germline V gene encodes CDR1 MNHNS and CDR2 SASEGT. The CDR3 loop reads CASREQGTVSYNEQFF. The CDR3 bases are TGTGCCAGCAGGGAACAGGGAACAGTTTCCTACAATGAGCAGTTCTTC.

The chain combines TRBV28 with TRBJ1-5; perhaps TRBD1 as D (5 bases). Germline loops: CDR1 MDHEN, CDR2 SYDVKM. This CDR3 has 17 residues. V was cut by 3 bases and J by 3 bases, with 18 bases left in between. The CDR3: CASSLKGTGVNNQPQHF. CDR3 coding DNA: TGTGCCAGCAGTTTGAAAGGGACGGGGGTTAACAATCAGCCCCAGCATTTT.

Only a few counts were recorded for this clone. The gene calls are TRBV7-7 and TRBJ2-7; D not resolved. Looked up from germline, CDR1 is SSHAT and CDR2 is FNYEAQ (reference sequence). V gave up 1 base and J gave up 1 base, with 5 bases separating them. This CDR3 has 13 amino acids. The chain's CDR3 is CASSLDPSYEQYF. In DNA, the CDR3 is TGTGCCAGCAGCTTAGACCCTTCCTACGAGCAGTACTTC. The variable domain in full, with the rest retrieved from reference TRBV7-7 and TRBJ2-7, is GAGVSQSPRYKVTKRGQDVTLRCDPISSHATLYWYQQALGQGPEFLTYFNYEAQPDKSGLPSDRFSAERPEGSISTLTIQRTEQRDSAMYRCASSLDPSYEQYFGPGTRLTVT.

This clone came up once. The CDR3 DNA sequence: TGTGCCAGCAGCTTAGACTCGCGGGGCACCTACAATGAGCAGTTCTTC. Its protein product is CASSLDSRGTYNEQFF. This sequence joins TRBV5-4 and TRBJ2-1; D is perhaps TRBD2 (6 bases). Germline loops: CDR1 SGHNT, CDR2 YYREEE (reference sequence). V was cut by 2 bases and J by 2 bases, with 14 bases left in between. This CDR3 has 16 residues.